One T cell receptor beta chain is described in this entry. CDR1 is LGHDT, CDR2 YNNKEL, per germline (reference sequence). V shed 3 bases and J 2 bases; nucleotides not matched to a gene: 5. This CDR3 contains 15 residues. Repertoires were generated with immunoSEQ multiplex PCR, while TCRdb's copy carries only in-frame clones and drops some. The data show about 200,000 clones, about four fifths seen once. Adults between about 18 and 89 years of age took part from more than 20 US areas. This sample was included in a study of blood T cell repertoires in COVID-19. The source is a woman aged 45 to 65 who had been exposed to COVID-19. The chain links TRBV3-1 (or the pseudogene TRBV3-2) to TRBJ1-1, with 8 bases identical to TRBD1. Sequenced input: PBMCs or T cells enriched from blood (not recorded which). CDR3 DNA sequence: TGTGCCAGCAGCCATCAGGGGGCTAGAAACACTGAAGCTTTCTTT. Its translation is CASSHQGARNTEAFF.